A selection of T cell receptor beta chains follows, all from one sample in a study of shared clonotypes between healthy human individuals. Assay used: immunoSEQ multiplex PCR; TCRdb lists only in-frame clones, some missing. This sample has over 2,000,000 clones, with 93% found just once. The sequenced material came from naive CD8+ T cells from PBMCs. The receptors originated from a young man in good health. Some clones in this sample may be carry-over from other donors' samples. Both conserved end residues are part of each CDR3. A D gene is named only where the DNA matches it firmly. Where a row states a size, it is once, few, many or the class of an expanded clone; other rows omit it.

J gene: TRBJ2-4
D gene: .
clone size: .
V gene: TRBV6-5
CDR3 DNA: TGTGCCAGCAGTTCGAGTCCAGGGGGGTTAAACATTCAGTACTTC
CDR3 protein: CASSSSPGGLNIQYF

J gene: TRBJ2-7
D gene: TRBD2
clone size: .
V gene: TRBV5-8
CDR3 DNA: TGTGCCAGCAGCTTGCTCCCTAGCGGGTCCTACGAGCAGTACTTC
CDR3 protein: CASSLLPSGSYEQYF

J gene: TRBJ2-3
D gene: .
clone size: .
V gene: TRBV4-3
CDR3 DNA: TGCGCCAGCAGCCCCCGAGGGGCTGGTAAAGATACGCAGTATTTT
CDR3 protein: CASSPRGAGKDTQYF

J gene: TRBJ2-1
D gene: .
clone size: .
V gene: TRBV4-2
CDR3 DNA: TGTGCCAGCAGCCAAGTCAGGGACAATGAGCAGTTCTTC
CDR3 protein: CASSQVRDNEQFF

J gene: TRBJ1-2
D gene: .
clone size: once
V gene: TRBV9
CDR3 DNA: TGTGCCAGCAGCCCCCTGTCCGGGTTTCGATCGGATGGCTACACCTTC
CDR3 protein: CASSPLSGFRSDGYTF

J gene: TRBJ2-1
D gene: .
clone size: .
V gene: TRBV30
CDR3 DNA: TGTGCCTGGAGTCGGGACATTGAGCAGTTCTTC
CDR3 protein: CAWSRDIEQFF

J gene: TRBJ2-2
D gene: TRBD1
clone size: .
V gene: TRBV11-3
CDR3 DNA: TGTGCCAGCAGCTCACGGACAGGGGCGAACACCGGGGAGCTGTTTTTT
CDR3 protein: CASSSRTGANTGELFF

J gene: TRBJ2-3
D gene: TRBD2
clone size: .
V gene: TRBV27
CDR3 DNA: TGTGCCAGCACCGGACTACTAGGACTAGCGGCTTACCAGTATTTT
CDR3 protein: CASTGLLGLAAYQYF

J gene: TRBJ1-2
D gene: .
clone size: once
V gene: TRBV6-1
CDR3 DNA: TGTGCCAGCAGCCCCATGGGGCACTATGGCTACACCTTC
CDR3 protein: CASSPMGHYGYTF

J gene: TRBJ2-7
D gene: .
clone size: once
V gene: TRBV7-9
CDR3 DNA: TGTGCCAGCAGCCTCCCCCTTAGCGCCCACGAGCAGTACTTC
CDR3 protein: CASSLPLSAHEQYF

J gene: TRBJ2-1
D gene: TRBD2
clone size: .
V gene: TRBV30
CDR3 DNA: TGTGCCTGTCCGGGACTAGCGGGCCTCTCCTACAATGAGCAGTTCTTC
CDR3 protein: CACPGLAGLSYNEQFF

J gene: TRBJ2-3
D gene: TRBD2
clone size: .
V gene: TRBV7-3
CDR3 DNA: TGTGCCAGCAGCTGGGGTGGACTAGCGGGGGGCACAGATACGCAGTATTTT
CDR3 protein: CASSWGGLAGGTDTQYF

J gene: TRBJ2-1
D gene: .
clone size: .
V gene: TRBV13
CDR3 DNA: TGTGCCAGCAGCGAAGACTACACCACCTACAATGAGCAGTTCTTC
CDR3 protein: CASSEDYTTYNEQFF

J gene: TRBJ2-5
D gene: .
clone size: .
V gene: TRBV9
CDR3 DNA: TGTGCCAGCAGTGCATCGGGGCAGGGAAGGGAGACCCAGTACTTC
CDR3 protein: CASSASGQGRETQYF

J gene: TRBJ1-1
D gene: .
clone size: .
V gene: TRBV7-3
CDR3 DNA: TGTGCCAGCAGCCCCGCCGATGACACTGAAGCTTTCTTT
CDR3 protein: CASSPADDTEAFF

J gene: TRBJ1-5
D gene: .
clone size: .
V gene: TRBV27
CDR3 DNA: TGTGCCAGCAGTCCGGGGGATTATAGCAATCAGCCCCAGCATTTT
CDR3 protein: CASSPGDYSNQPQHF

J gene: TRBJ2-7
D gene: .
clone size: .
V gene: TRBV28
CDR3 DNA: TGTGCCAGCAGTTTACCAGGTTCGCGCGAGCAGTACTTC
CDR3 protein: CASSLPGSREQYF

J gene: TRBJ2-5
D gene: .
clone size: .
V gene: TRBV27
CDR3 DNA: TGTGCCAGCAGTCTCCTCGGGACTCCTGAAGAGACCCAGTACTTC
CDR3 protein: CASSLLGTPEETQYF

J gene: TRBJ2-7
D gene: TRBD2
clone size: .
V gene: TRBV2
CDR3 DNA: TGTGCCAGCAGTACTCGACTAGCGGGAGACCTCCGCTCCTACGAGCAGTACTTC
CDR3 protein: CASSTRLAGDLRSYEQYF

J gene: TRBJ2-1
D gene: .
clone size: .
V gene: TRBV7-9
CDR3 DNA: TGTGCCAGCTACCTTCCGGGACTTGACAATGAGCAGTTCTTC
CDR3 protein: CASYLPGLDNEQFF

J gene: TRBJ2-2
D gene: TRBD2
clone size: .
V gene: TRBV10-2
CDR3 DNA: TGCGCCAGCGCTCGGGGGGGAGAGGGGAACACCGGGGAGCTGTTTTTT
CDR3 protein: CASARGGEGNTGELFF

J gene: TRBJ2-7
D gene: .
clone size: .
V gene: TRBV21-1
CDR3 DNA: TGTGCGCGACCGGGACAGGGCAGATCCTACGAGCAGTACTTC
CDR3 protein: CARPGQGRSYEQYF

J gene: TRBJ2-2
D gene: TRBD1
clone size: .
V gene: TRBV9
CDR3 DNA: TGTGCCAGCAGCGGACAGGGTGGCACCGGGGAGCTGTTTTTT
CDR3 protein: CASSGQGGTGELFF

J gene: TRBJ2-5
D gene: TRBD1
clone size: .
V gene: TRBV19
CDR3 DNA: TGTGCCAGTATTTCACCGACAGGGGAGACCCAGTACTTC
CDR3 protein: CASISPTGETQYF

J gene: TRBJ2-5
D gene: .
clone size: .
V gene: TRBV5-1
CDR3 DNA: TGCGCCAGCAGGCCGAGGGGAGGCGGAGAGACCCAGTACTTC
CDR3 protein: CASRPRGGGETQYF

J gene: TRBJ1-4
D gene: .
clone size: once
V gene: TRBV11-2
CDR3 DNA: TGTGCCAGCAGCTTAGTGGGAGAAAAACTGTTTTTT
CDR3 protein: CASSLVGEKLFF

J gene: TRBJ2-1
D gene: .
clone size: .
V gene: TRBV9
CDR3 DNA: TGTGCCAGCAGCGTAGTAGGCGTCAGCTCCTACAATGAGCAGTTCTTC
CDR3 protein: CASSVVGVSSYNEQFF

J gene: TRBJ2-1
D gene: .
clone size: .
V gene: TRBV6-6
CDR3 DNA: TGTGCCAGCACCCTGGGAACGAATGAGCAGTTCTTC
CDR3 protein: CASTLGTNEQFF

J gene: TRBJ2-7
D gene: TRBD1
clone size: .
V gene: TRBV27
CDR3 DNA: TGTGCCAGCAGTCTGCCTAGACAGGGGATACACGAGCAGTACTTC
CDR3 protein: CASSLPRQGIHEQYF

J gene: TRBJ2-7
D gene: TRBD2
clone size: .
V gene: TRBV9
CDR3 DNA: TGTGCCAGCAGCGGACTAGCGAGAACCTACGAGCAGTACTTC
CDR3 protein: CASSGLARTYEQYF

J gene: TRBJ2-1
D gene: .
clone size: .
V gene: TRBV7-9
CDR3 DNA: TGTGCCAGCAGCTTTGACAGCTACAATGAGCAGTTCTTC
CDR3 protein: CASSFDSYNEQFF

J gene: TRBJ2-3
D gene: .
clone size: .
V gene: TRBV19
CDR3 DNA: TGTGCCAGTAGTATATTCCCACAGAGCACAGATACGCAGTATTTT
CDR3 protein: CASSIFPQSTDTQYF

J gene: TRBJ1-3
D gene: TRBD1
clone size: .
V gene: TRBV6-1
CDR3 DNA: TGTGCCAGCAGTGCGCAGGGGGTCGGAGGAAACACCATATATTTT
CDR3 protein: CASSAQGVGGNTIYF

J gene: TRBJ1-3
D gene: .
clone size: .
V gene: TRBV9
CDR3 DNA: TGTGCCAGCACCGGGCAGGGAGGATCTGGAAACACCATATATTTT
CDR3 protein: CASTGQGGSGNTIYF

J gene: TRBJ1-2
D gene: .
clone size: .
V gene: TRBV28
CDR3 DNA: TGTGCCAGCAACCCGACCCCCTTCTATGGCTACACCTTC
CDR3 protein: CASNPTPFYGYTF

J gene: TRBJ2-7
D gene: TRBD2
clone size: once
V gene: TRBV4-2
CDR3 DNA: TGTGCCAGCAGGATAGCGGGAGGGCCCTACGAGCAGTACTTC
CDR3 protein: CASRIAGGPYEQYF

J gene: TRBJ1-1
D gene: .
clone size: few
V gene: TRBV15
CDR3 DNA: TGTGCCACCAGCAGCACGACTATGAACACTGAAGCTTTCTTT
CDR3 protein: CATSSTTMNTEAFF

J gene: TRBJ2-3
D gene: .
clone size: .
V gene: TRBV27
CDR3 DNA: TGTGCCAGCATTGACGGGAGCACAGATACGCAGTATTTT
CDR3 protein: CASIDGSTDTQYF

J gene: TRBJ1-2
D gene: .
clone size: .
V gene: TRBV2
CDR3 DNA: TGTGCCAGCATACAGGGTGTAGGCTACACCTTC
CDR3 protein: CASIQGVGYTF

J gene: TRBJ2-5
D gene: .
clone size: .
V gene: TRBV19
CDR3 DNA: TGTGCCAGTAGCAGCTGGACAGAGCTGTACCAAGAGACCCAGTACTTC
CDR3 protein: CASSSWTELYQETQYF

J gene: TRBJ2-1
D gene: TRBD2
clone size: .
V gene: TRBV29-1
CDR3 DNA: TGCAGCGTTGCAGGTGGGACTAGCGGCTACAATGAGCAGTTCTTC
CDR3 protein: CSVAGGTSGYNEQFF

J gene: TRBJ1-1
D gene: .
clone size: few
V gene: TRBV27
CDR3 DNA: TGTGCCAGCAGTTTATTTCGGGGGGACACTGAAGCTTTCTTT
CDR3 protein: CASSLFRGDTEAFF

J gene: TRBJ2-7
D gene: .
clone size: .
V gene: TRBV27
CDR3 DNA: TGTGCCAGCAGCGAGGGGCTTACCTACGAGCAGTACTTC
CDR3 protein: CASSEGLTYEQYF

J gene: TRBJ2-3
D gene: .
clone size: .
V gene: TRBV6-6
CDR3 DNA: TGTGCCAGCAGTTACACAGACCGGGAGACAGATACGCAGTATTTT
CDR3 protein: CASSYTDRETDTQYF

J gene: TRBJ2-7
D gene: .
clone size: .
V gene: TRBV25-1
CDR3 DNA: TGTGCCAGCGTGGGACACTCAGCCTACGAGCAGTACTTC
CDR3 protein: CASVGHSAYEQYF

J gene: TRBJ2-1
D gene: .
clone size: .
V gene: TRBV29-1
CDR3 DNA: TGCAGCGGTTCACGGGGGTCCTCCTACAATGAGCAGTTCTTC
CDR3 protein: CSGSRGSSYNEQFF

J gene: TRBJ1-5
D gene: .
clone size: .
V gene: TRBV5-1
CDR3 DNA: TGCGCCAGCAGCTTGGGACAAGGGGAAGTGCCCCAGCCCCAGCATTTT
CDR3 protein: CASSLGQGEVPQPQHF

J gene: TRBJ1-2
D gene: .
clone size: .
V gene: TRBV9
CDR3 DNA: TGTGCCAGCAGCCCAACTCCGGACGGGAACTATGGCTACACCTTC
CDR3 protein: CASSPTPDGNYGYTF

J gene: TRBJ2-5
D gene: TRBD1
clone size: once
V gene: TRBV2
CDR3 DNA: TGTGCCAGCAGTGAAGCGCGAGGGGGCTGGGGAGAGACCCAGTACTTC
CDR3 protein: CASSEARGGWGETQYF

J gene: TRBJ2-3
D gene: TRBD2
clone size: .
V gene: TRBV15
CDR3 DNA: TGTGCCACCAGCAGGGGGCGGACTAGCGGGAGGGAAACAGATACGCAGTATTTT
CDR3 protein: CATSRGRTSGRETDTQYF

J gene: TRBJ2-7
D gene: TRBD2
clone size: .
V gene: TRBV6-1
CDR3 DNA: TGTGCCAGCAGTGAATTGGTTAGCGGGAACTACGAGCAGTACTTC
CDR3 protein: CASSELVSGNYEQYF

J gene: TRBJ2-1
D gene: TRBD2
clone size: .
V gene: TRBV15
CDR3 DNA: TGTGCCACCAGCGTCCTAGCGGCATCGGGAGGCAATGAGCAGTTCTTC
CDR3 protein: CATSVLAASGGNEQFF

J gene: TRBJ2-1
D gene: .
clone size: .
V gene: TRBV15
CDR3 DNA: TGTGCCACCAGCATCCACAGCAATGAGCAGTTCTTC
CDR3 protein: CATSIHSNEQFF